Here is one TCR beta chain with its context. Its antigen is still unknown. This record belongs to a study of T cell repertoires in ileal Crohn's disease. Study in general: Over 30% were active smokers at surgery; median disease duration was roughly eight years. Surgery for a complication: stricturing in 61%, penetrating in 39%.

Overall study findings and caveats: High-frequency clones were more common in sorted CD8 than CD4 cells.

Each sample's TCRB immunosequencing used five hundred nanograms of biopsy DNA. Sequencing was performed with immunoSEQ multiplex PCR; in TCRdb, only in-frame clones are kept and a portion is missing. The data show roughly 13,000 clones, 82% seen once. Germline V CDR1 and CDR2: MGHRA, YSYEKL. Unmatched junction bases numbered 2, after V lost 3 bases and J lost 4 bases. The CDR3 covers 15 residues. This sequence joins TRBV4-1 and TRBJ1-4; 10 bases are shared with TRBD1. The sample comprised ileal tissue. This TCR was recovered from an adult with Crohn's disease. The CDR3 DNA is TGCGCCAGCAGCCAGACAGGGGGCCTTAATGAAAAACTGTTTTTT. It yields the protein CASSQTGGLNEKLFF.